This T cell receptor beta chain stems from a study of CD8+CD57+ T cells in acquired aplastic anemia. CDR1 and CDR2 from the germline V gene are ENHRY and SYGVKD. J gave up 3 bases and V 5 bases, and 4 bases lay outside the gene matches. CDR3 length equals 15 residues. The sample holds a few counts of this clonotype. The study profiled TCR beta VDJ and CDR3 using genomic DNA as template. TCRdb re-derived calls from the reads in MiXCR, one entry per CDR3 protein. In the table there are around 400,000 distinct CDR3 sequences, around 72% of which are singletons. The genes are TRBV10-3 and TRBJ2-3; 11 nucleotides line up with TRBD2. This TCR was recovered from a human donor in good health, serving as a control. The sequenced sample consisted of sorted CD4+, CD8+, or CD8+CD57+ T cells (not recorded which) from PBMCs. DNA of the CDR3: TGTGCCATCAGTTTAGCGGGGGGGTTTACAGATACGCAGTATTTT. It encodes CAISLAGGFTDTQYF.